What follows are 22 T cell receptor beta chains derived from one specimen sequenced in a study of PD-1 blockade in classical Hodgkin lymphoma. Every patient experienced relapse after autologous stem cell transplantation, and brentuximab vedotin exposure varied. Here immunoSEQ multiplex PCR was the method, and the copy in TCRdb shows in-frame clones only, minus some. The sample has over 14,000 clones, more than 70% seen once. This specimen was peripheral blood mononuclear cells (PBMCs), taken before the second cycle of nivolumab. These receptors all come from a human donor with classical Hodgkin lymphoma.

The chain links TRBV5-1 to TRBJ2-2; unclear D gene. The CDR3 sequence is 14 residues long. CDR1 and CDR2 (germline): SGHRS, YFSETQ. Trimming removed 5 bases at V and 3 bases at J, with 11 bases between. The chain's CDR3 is CASSRTLYTGELFF. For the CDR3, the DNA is TGCGCCAGCAGTCGGACGCTTTACACCGGGGAGCTGTTTTTT. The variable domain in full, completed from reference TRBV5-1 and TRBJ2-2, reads KAGVTQTPRYLIKTRGQQVTLSCSPISGHRSVSWYQQTPGQGLQFLFEYFSETQRNKGNFPGRFSGRQFSNSRSEMNVSTLELGDSALYLCASSRTLYTGELFFGEGSRLTVL.

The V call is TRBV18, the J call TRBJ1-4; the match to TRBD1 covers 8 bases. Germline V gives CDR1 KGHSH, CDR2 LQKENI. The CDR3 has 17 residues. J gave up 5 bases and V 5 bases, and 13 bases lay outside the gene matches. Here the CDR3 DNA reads TGTGCCAGCTCATCACGGCACGGAAGGACAGGGAATGAAAAACTGTTTTTT. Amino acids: CASSSRHGRTGNEKLFF.

The CDR3 region has the DNA TGTGCCAGCGGGTCACAGGGGGCGCGGGCTGAAGCTTTCTTT. As protein: CASGSQGARAEAFF. The V gene is TRBV6-5, the J gene TRBJ1-1; TRBD1 agrees at 9 bases. Trimming cost V 8 bases and J 6 bases; bases outside gene matches: 10. The CDR3 consists of 14 residues. The germline V gene encodes CDR1 MNHEY and CDR2 SVGAGI.

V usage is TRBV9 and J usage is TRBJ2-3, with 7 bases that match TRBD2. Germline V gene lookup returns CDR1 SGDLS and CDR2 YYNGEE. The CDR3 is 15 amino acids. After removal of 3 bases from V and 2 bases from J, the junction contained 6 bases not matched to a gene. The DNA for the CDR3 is TGTGCCAGCAGCGCGGGGGAGGGATCCACAGATACGCAGTATTTT. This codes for CASSAGEGSTDTQYF.

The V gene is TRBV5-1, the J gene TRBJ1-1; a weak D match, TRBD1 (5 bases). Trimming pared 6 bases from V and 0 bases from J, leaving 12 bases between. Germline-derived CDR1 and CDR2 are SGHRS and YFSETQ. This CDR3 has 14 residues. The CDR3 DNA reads TGCGCCAGCACCCCGACAGACATGAACACTGAAGCTTTCTTT. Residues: CASTPTDMNTEAFF.

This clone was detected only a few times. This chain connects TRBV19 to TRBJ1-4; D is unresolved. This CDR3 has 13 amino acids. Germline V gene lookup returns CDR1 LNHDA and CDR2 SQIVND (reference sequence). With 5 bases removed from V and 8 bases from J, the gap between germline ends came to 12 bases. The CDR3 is CASSLRAREKLFF. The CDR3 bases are TGTGCCAGTAGTCTGCGGGCACGGGAAAAACTGTTTTTT.

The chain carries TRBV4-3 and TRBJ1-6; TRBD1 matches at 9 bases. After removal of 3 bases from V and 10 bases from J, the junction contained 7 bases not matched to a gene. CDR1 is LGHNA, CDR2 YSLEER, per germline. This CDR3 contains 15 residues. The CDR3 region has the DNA TGCGCCAGCAGCCAGTGGACAGGGGCGCGATCACCCCTCCACTTT. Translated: CASSQWTGARSPLHF.

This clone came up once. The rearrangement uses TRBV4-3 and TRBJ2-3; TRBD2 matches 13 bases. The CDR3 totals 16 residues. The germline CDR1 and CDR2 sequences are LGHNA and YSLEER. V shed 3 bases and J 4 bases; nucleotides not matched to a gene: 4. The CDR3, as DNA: TGCGCCAGCAGCCAGCGAGGACTAGCGGGGGCAGATACGCAGTATTTT. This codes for CASSQRGLAGADTQYF.

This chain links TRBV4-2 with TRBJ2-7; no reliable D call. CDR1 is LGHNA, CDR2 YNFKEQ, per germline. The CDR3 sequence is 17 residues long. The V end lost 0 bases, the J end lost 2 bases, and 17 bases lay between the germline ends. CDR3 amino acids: CASSQDRGNPSTYEQYF. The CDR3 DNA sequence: TGTGCCAGCAGCCAAGATCGCGGCAACCCGAGCACCTACGAGCAGTACTTC.

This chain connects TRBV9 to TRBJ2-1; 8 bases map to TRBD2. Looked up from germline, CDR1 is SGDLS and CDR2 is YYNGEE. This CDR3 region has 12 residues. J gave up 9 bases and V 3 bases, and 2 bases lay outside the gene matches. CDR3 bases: TGTGCCAGCAGCGACGGGGGGGCTGAGCAGTTCTTC. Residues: CASSDGGAEQFF.

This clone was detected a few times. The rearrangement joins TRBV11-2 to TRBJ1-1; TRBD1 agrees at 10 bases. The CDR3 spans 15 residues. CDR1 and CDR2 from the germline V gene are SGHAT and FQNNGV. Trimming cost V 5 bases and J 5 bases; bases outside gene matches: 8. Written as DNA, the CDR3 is TGTGCCAGCAGCAGAGGACAGGGGGGATTTACTGAAGCTTTCTTT. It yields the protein CASSRGQGGFTEAFF.

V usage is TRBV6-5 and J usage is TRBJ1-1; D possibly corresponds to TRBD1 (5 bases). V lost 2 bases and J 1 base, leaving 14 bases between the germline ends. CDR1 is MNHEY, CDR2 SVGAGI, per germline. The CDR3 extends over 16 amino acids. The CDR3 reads CASSYPARGANTEAFF. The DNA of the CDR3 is TGTGCCAGCAGTTACCCGGCGAGAGGGGCGAACACTGAAGCTTTCTTT.

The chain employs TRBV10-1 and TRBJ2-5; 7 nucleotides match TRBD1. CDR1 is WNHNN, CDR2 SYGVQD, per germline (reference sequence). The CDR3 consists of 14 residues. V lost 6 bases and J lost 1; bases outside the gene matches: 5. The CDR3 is CASSRDSSQETQYF. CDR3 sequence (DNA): TGCGCCAGCAGCCGGGACAGTTCCCAAGAGACCCAGTACTTC.

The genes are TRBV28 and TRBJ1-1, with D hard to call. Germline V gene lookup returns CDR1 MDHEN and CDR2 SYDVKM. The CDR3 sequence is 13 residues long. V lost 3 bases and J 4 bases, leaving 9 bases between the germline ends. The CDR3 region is CASSFGWGTEAFF. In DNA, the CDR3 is TGTGCCAGCAGTTTTGGGTGGGGCACTGAAGCTTTCTTT.

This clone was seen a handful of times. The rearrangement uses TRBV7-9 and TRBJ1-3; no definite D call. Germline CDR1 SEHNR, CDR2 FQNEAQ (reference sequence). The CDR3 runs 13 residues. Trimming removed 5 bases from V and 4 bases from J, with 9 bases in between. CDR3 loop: CASSVRKGNTIYF. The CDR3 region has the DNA TGTGCCAGCAGCGTAAGGAAAGGAAACACCATATATTTT. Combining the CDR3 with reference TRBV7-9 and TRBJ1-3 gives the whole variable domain DTGVSQNPRHKITKRGQNVTFRCDPISEHNRLYWYRQTLGQGPEFLTYFQNEAQLEKSRLLSDRFSAERPKGSFSTLEIQRTEQGDSAMYLCASSVRKGNTIYFGEGSWLTVV.

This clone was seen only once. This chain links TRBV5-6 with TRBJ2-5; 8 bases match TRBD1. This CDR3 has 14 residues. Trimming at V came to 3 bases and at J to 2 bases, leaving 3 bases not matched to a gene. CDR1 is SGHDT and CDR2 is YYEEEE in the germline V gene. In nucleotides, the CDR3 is TGTGCCAGCAGCTCAGGGACAGGACAAGAGACCCAGTACTTC. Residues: CASSSGTGQETQYF.

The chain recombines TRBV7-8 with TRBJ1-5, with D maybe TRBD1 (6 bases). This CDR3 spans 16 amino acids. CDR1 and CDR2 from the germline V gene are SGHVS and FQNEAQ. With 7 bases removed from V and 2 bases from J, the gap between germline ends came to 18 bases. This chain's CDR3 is CASTLGGGSGNQPQHF. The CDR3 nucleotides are TGTGCCAGCACCCTAGGGGGGGGGAGCGGCAATCAGCCCCAGCATTTT.

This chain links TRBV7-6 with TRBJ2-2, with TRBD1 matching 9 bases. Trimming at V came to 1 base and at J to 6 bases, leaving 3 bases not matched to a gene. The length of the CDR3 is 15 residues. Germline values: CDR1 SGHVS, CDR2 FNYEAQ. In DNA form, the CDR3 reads TGTGCCAGCAGCTTAGGACAGGGGGGGTCCGGGGAGCTGTTTTTT. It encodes CASSLGQGGSGELFF.

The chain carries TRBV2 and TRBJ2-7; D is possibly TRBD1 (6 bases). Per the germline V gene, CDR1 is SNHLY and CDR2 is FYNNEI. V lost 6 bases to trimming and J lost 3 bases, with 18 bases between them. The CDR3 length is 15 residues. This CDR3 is CASRILQGYDYEQYF. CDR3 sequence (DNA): TGTGCCAGCAGGATATTACAGGGATACGACTACGAGCAGTACTTC.

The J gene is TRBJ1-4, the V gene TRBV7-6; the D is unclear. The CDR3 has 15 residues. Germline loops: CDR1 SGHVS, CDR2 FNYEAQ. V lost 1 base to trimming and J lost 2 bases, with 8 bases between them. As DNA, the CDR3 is TGTGCCAGCAGCTTAGAGGCAAGGACTAATGAAAAACTGTTTTTT. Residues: CASSLEARTNEKLFF. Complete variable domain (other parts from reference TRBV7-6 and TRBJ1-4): GAGVSQSPRYKVTKRGQDVALRCDPISGHVSLYWYRQALGQGPEFLTYFNYEAQQDKSGLPNDRFSAERPEGSISTLTIQRTEQRDSAMYRCASSLEARTNEKLFFGSGTQLSVL.

CDR3 loop: CASGRTGVGRSSPLHF. The CDR3, as DNA: TGTGCCAGCGGCAGGACAGGGGTCGGCCGATCGTCACCCCTCCACTTT. This chain links TRBV27 with TRBJ1-6; 9 nucleotides align to TRBD1. Germline CDR1 MNHEY, CDR2 SMNVEV (reference sequence). The V gene end was trimmed by 8 bases and the J gene end by 10 bases; junction bases not matched to a gene: 15. There are 16 residues in the CDR3.

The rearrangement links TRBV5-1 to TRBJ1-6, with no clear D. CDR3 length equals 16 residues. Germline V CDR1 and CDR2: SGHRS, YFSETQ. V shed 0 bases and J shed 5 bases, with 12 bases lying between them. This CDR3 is CASSLEAAAHNSPLHF. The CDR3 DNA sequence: TGCGCCAGCAGCTTGGAGGCGGCAGCGCATAATTCACCCCTCCACTTT.